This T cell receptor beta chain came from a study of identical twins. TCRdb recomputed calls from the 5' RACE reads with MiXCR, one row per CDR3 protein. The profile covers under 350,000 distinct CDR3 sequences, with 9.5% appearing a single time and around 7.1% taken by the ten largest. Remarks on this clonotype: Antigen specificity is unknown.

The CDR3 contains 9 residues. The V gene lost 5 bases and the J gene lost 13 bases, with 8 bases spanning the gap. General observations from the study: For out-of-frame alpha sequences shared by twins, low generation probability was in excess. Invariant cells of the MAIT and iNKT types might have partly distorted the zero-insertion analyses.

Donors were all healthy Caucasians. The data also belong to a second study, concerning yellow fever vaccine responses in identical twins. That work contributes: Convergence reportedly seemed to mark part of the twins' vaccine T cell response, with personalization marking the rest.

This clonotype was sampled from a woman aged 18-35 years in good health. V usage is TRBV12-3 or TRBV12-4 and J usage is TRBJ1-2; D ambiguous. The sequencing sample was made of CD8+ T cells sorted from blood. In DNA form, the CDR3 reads TGTGCCAGCAGTCCGGTCCTCACCTTC. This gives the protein CASSPVLTF.